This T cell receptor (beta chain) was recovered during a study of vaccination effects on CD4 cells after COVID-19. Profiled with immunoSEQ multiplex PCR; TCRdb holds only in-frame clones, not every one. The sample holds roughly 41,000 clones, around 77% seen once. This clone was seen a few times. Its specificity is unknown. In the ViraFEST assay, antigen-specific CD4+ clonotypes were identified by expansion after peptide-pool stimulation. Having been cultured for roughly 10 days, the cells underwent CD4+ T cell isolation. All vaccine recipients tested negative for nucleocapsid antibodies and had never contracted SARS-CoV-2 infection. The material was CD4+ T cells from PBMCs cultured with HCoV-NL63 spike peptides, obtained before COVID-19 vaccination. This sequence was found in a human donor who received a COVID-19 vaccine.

The CDR3 coding sequence is TGTGCCTGGGAACGGTCAGATACGCAGTATTTT. It specifies CAWERSDTQYF. This sequence joins TRBV30 and TRBJ2-3, with no clear D. The CDR3 spans 11 residues. The V end lost 5 bases, the J end lost 4 bases, and 7 bases lay between the germline ends. The germline CDR1 and CDR2 sequences are GTSNPN and SVGIG (reference sequence).